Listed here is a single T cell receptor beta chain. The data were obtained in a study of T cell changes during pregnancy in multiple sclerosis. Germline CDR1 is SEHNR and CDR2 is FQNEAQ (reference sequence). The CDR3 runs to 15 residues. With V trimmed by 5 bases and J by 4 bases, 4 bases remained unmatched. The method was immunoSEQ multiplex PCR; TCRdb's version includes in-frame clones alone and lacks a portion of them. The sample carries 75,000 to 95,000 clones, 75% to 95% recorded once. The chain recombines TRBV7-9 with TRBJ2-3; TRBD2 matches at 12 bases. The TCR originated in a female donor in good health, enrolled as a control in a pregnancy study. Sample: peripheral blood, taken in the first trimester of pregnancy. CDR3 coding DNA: TGTGCCAGCAGCCCCTCTAGCGGGGGGGCAGATACGCAGTATTTT. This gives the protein CASSPSSGGADTQYF. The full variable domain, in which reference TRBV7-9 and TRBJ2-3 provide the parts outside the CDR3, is DTGVSQNPRHKITKRGQNVTFRCDPISEHNRLYWYRQTLGQGPEFLTYFQNEAQLEKSRLLSDRFSAERPKGSFSTLEIQRTEQGDSAMYLCASSPSSGGADTQYFGPGTRLTVL.